This T cell receptor beta chain was retrieved from a study of identical twins. Study results and caveats: The models gave estimates that fell short of the out-of-frame TCR alpha sharing seen in monozygotic twins. Because invariant MAIT and iNKT cells could be present, zero-insertion analyses could be partly confounded.

Unique molecular identifiers were present on the cDNA, and a universal primer site came from template switching. TCRdb reprocessed the 5' RACE reads via MiXCR and lists one record per CDR3 protein. In the table there are around 1.7 million distinct CDR3 sequences, under 35% of which are singletons. This CDR3 region has 15 residues. With 4 bases clipped from V and 8 bases from J, the junction kept 11 bases outside the gene matches. In this sample, this clonotype turned up a few times. No antigen is known for it. The sequencing input was cord blood. The J gene is TRBJ2-1, the V gene TRBV12-3 or TRBV12-4; 7 positions match TRBD2. The TCR originated in a newborn girl in good health. CDR3 residues: CASSSRELLGDEQFF. The CDR3 DNA reads as TGTGCCAGCAGTTCGCGGGAGCTGTTAGGAGATGAGCAGTTCTTC.